This T cell receptor (beta chain) appears in the sequencing data of a study of regulatory T cells in long-lasting Graves disease. Overall study: Persistent cases took antithyroid drugs over 5 years and stayed TSH receptor antibody positive.

There are a few counts of this clonotype. The TCR beta library used iRepertoire HTBI primers with Arm-PCR amplification of CDR3. One entry per CDR3 protein results from TCRdb running MiXCR on the multiplex PCR reads. The sample consists of 600,000 to 850,000 distinct CDR3 sequences, about 30% of them appearing once. Time point noted: persistent/refractory GD, antithyroid drugs over 5 years with positive TRAb. PBMC RNA was the source of the TCR library. The clonotype originates from a female donor with Graves disease. Sample: peripheral blood mononuclear cells (PBMCs), taken when the disease was refractory, from a patient treated with antithyroid drugs.

This chain's CDR3 is CASREAGQGNEKLFF. In DNA form, the CDR3 reads TGCGCCAGCAGAGAGGCGGGACAGGGGAACGAAAAACTGTTTTTT. The genes are TRBV5-1 and TRBJ1-4; 10 bases align to TRBD1. Trimming cost V 5 bases and J 8 bases; bases outside gene matches: 9. The CDR3 spans 15 residues. Germline lookup yields CDR1 SGHRS and CDR2 YFSETQ.